This TCR beta chain appears in the sequencing data of a study of cytomegalovirus exposure and HLA in healthy donors. A multiplex PCR was run with 60 Vbeta primers and 13 Jbeta primers. Generated by immunoSEQ multiplex PCR, the TCRdb table keeps only in-frame clones and is missing some. The repertoire includes 70,000 to 95,000 clones, almost 85% of them detected once, and around 5.6% sits in the top ten. Germline V lookup: CDR1 SGHTA, CDR2 FQGTGA. The CDR3 is 14 residues long. Trimming cost V 6 bases and J 8 bases, with 19 bases left between them. The sequence was collected from a woman under 30 in good health and CMV-seropositive. What was sequenced was PBMCs. The V gene is TRBV7-3, the J gene TRBJ1-1; the D gene is possibly TRBD1 (5 bases). DNA of the CDR3: TGTGCCAGCAGTCAGATGTCCGGGGGAAGCGAAGCTTTCTTT. Translation gives CASSQMSGGSEAFF.